This T cell receptor (beta chain) was identified during a study of T-cell reconstitution after alpha-beta-depleted transplantation in children listed by TCRdb under 2016. General notes on the study: Using TCR repertoire profiling, the study followed T-cell immune reconstitution in a quantitative way in children after TCRalphabeta/CD19-depleted allogeneic hematopoietic cell transplantation.

At the junction V is shortened by 5 bases and J by 9 bases, with 11 bases in between. The CDR3 measures 12 amino acids from cysteine to phenylalanine. Kept here is only the CDR3 DNA, which spans 36 bases and is read in frame from base 1. From a lookup of the germline V gene, CDR1 and CDR2 are SGHVS and FNYEAQ. The treatment or condition label on this specimen signifies: allogeneic hematopoietic cell transplantation with graft depleted of TCRalphabeta T cells and CD19 B cells. The children who served as transplant recipients had been given grafts of TCRalphabeta/CD19-depleted allogeneic hematopoietic cells. The protocol used for the library was PCR. Sequencing instrument: Illumina HiSeq 2500. TCR libraries were prepared with molecular barcoding, using unique molecular identifiers to normalize TCRbeta repertoire quantification. TCRdb handled the public reads itself, with Q25 trimming in fastp and clone calling in MiXCR, and kept productive beta chains. Rows merge per CDR3 protein into single entries with the most common DNA and genes. Present in this sample are about 250,000 distinct CDR3 sequences, roughly a quarter of which were seen just once. About 5% of the sample is taken by the ten largest.

This clonotype has just one count. Its antigen is currently not known. No per-base quality is available; no much larger clone lies one base away. General study outcomes and caveats: The high TCRbeta diversity at day 60 in some patients was ascribed to recipient T cells and intrathymic progenitors that had survived conditioning. The apparently early recovery of alphabetaT-cell counts about two months after transplant reportedly depended on only several hundred rapidly expanded clones that came from non-depleted graft cells. The frequencies of hyperexpanded clones fell over the following months, and after one year, T-cell counts and TCRbeta diversity were mostly attributed to newly produced T cells.

Sequenced material: PBMCs, mostly from graft donor cells, taken 360 days after TCRalphabeta/CD19-depleted stem cell transplant. This receptor was obtained from a female patient aged 2-9 years who had a stem cell transplant for congenital amegakaryocytic thrombocytopenia, so the T cells may come from the graft donor. The rearranged chain carries TRBV7-6 and TRBJ1-5; the D gene remains uncertain. The CDR3: CASSDAPGPQHF. The nucleotide sequence reads TGTGCCAGCAGCGACGCTCCGGGGCCCCAGCATTTT.